This T cell receptor (beta chain) was documented in a study of blood T cells in healthy people across ages. Then a second PCR, running roughly 7 to 11 cycles, was carried out with a sample-barcoded 5' primer and a J-beta primer mix. Each CDR3 protein is one row after TCRdb ran MiXCR on the 5' RACE reads. The sample lists approximately 800,000 distinct CDR3 sequences, just over 55% seen once, with 25% to 30% in the top ten. The table lists this clonotype with a few counts. The CDR3 extends over 14 amino acids. Germline CDR1 and CDR2: SGDLS and YYNGEE. The V end lost 8 bases, the J end lost 1 base, and 16 bases lay between the germline ends.

The specimen sequenced was blood. This clonotype was sampled from a man aged 35 to 55 in good health. The chain links TRBV9 to TRBJ2-7; D might be TRBD1 or TRBD2, each matching 5 bases. In nucleotides, the CDR3 is TGTGCCAGTAGTCCGGGGCTCCGATCCTACGAGCAGTACTTC. Its protein is CASSPGLRSYEQYF.